The entry below describes one TCR beta chain. Its antigen is unknown. The PCR contained 60 Vbeta and 13 Jbeta primers. TCRdb's copy holds only in-frame clones and misses some; the assay was immunoSEQ multiplex PCR. The sample has about 63,000 clones; 79% are singletons. The junction had 9 bases not matched to a gene; V was cut back by 8 bases and J by 8 bases. CDR1 is LNHDA and CDR2 is SQIVND in the germline V gene (reference sequence). CDR3 length: 13 residues. This specimen comes from a study of cytomegalovirus exposure and HLA in healthy donors. Regarding the study as a whole: Later analysis suggested links between common viral pathogens and several top significant clusters. Later analysis placed DRB1 highest and HLA-C lowest in TCR association rates, which differed by HLA locus.

The gene calls are TRBV19 and TRBJ1-2; TRBD1 matches at 9 bases. This clonotype was obtained from a woman between 25 and 40 years old in good health and CMV-seronegative. Sample: PBMCs. CDR3 sequence: CASSTGGTWGYTF. In DNA form, the CDR3 reads TGTGCCAGTTCTACAGGGGGCACGTGGGGCTACACCTTC.